This is a list of T cell receptor beta chains from one sample in a study of T-cell reconstitution after alpha-beta-depleted transplantation in children. TCRdb re-derived calls from the PCR reads in MiXCR, one entry per CDR3 protein. This sample has around 440,000 distinct CDR3 sequences; 15% to 20% occur once, and the top ten carry approximately 29%. This specimen was PBMCs, mostly from graft donor cells, taken 360 days after TCRalphabeta/CD19-depleted stem cell transplant. Receptors were obtained from a boy in the first two years of life who had a stem cell transplant for Wiskott-Aldrich syndrome, so the T cells may come from the graft donor. The CDR3 runs from the conserved cysteine through the conserved F or W. The D gene is left open where the match is weak. Some rows mark clone size as missing; the rest say once, few, many or name a class of expanded clone.

J: TRBJ1-2
V: TRBV7-8
size: -
D: -
DNA: TGTGCCAGCAGCTTAGTCGGACAGCGCCATGAGAGATACTATGGCTACACCTTC
CDR3: CASSLVGQRHERYYGYTF

J: TRBJ2-2
V: TRBV20-1
size: few
D: -
DNA: TGCAGTGCTTACTGGGATGACCTGCCCGGGGAGCTGTTTTTT
CDR3: CSAYWDDLPGELFF

J: TRBJ2-1
V: TRBV2
size: -
D: TRBD1
DNA: TGTGCCAGCAGTGAAGCTTACAGGGGGAATGAGCAGTTCTTC
CDR3: CASSEAYRGNEQFF

J: TRBJ2-2
V: TRBV5-1
size: -
D: TRBD2
DNA: TGCGCCAGCAGGGGACTAGCCGACACCGGGGAGCTGTTTTTT
CDR3: CASRGLADTGELFF

J: TRBJ2-7
V: TRBV24-1
size: -
D: -
DNA: TGTGCCACCAGTGGTTCAGGGCCAGTCTACGAGCAGTACTTC
CDR3: CATSGSGPVYEQYF

J: TRBJ2-1
V: TRBV28
size: -
D: -
DNA: TGTGCCAGCGTTCAGGATACATACAATGAGCAGTTCTTC
CDR3: CASVQDTYNEQFF

J: TRBJ2-6
V: TRBV10-1
size: -
D: -
DNA: TGCGCCAGCAGTGATAAGGAATTGGATTCCTCTGGGGACAACGTCCTGACTTTC
CDR3: CASSDKELDSSGDNVLTF

J: TRBJ1-2
V: TRBV7-2
size: few
D: TRBD1
DNA: TGTGCCAGCAGCCTTACGGGACAGGGAAACTATGGCTACACCTTC
CDR3: CASSLTGQGNYGYTF

J: TRBJ2-5
V: TRBV5-5
size: many
D: -
DNA: TGTGCCAGCAGCTTTACTCAAGAGACCCAGTACTTC
CDR3: CASSFTQETQYF

J: TRBJ2-5
V: TRBV12-3/TRBV12-4
size: -
D: TRBD2
DNA: TGTGCCAGCAGTTTAGTAGCGGGAGGTCTACAAGAGACCCAGTACTTC
CDR3: CASSLVAGGLQETQYF

J: TRBJ2-7
V: TRBV5-1
size: many
D: -
DNA: TGCGCCAGCAGCTTGACTTCGGAGTTATACGAGCAGTACTTC
CDR3: CASSLTSELYEQYF

J: TRBJ2-3
V: TRBV5-6
size: -
D: TRBD1
DNA: TGTGCCAGCAGCTCCAGGGGGCTAGCACGGGATACGCAGTATTTT
CDR3: CASSSRGLARDTQYF

J: TRBJ2-7
V: TRBV6-5
size: -
D: TRBD1
DNA: TGTGCCAGCAGTTACGCCGGGACAGGGGGTTTCGAGCAGTACTTC
CDR3: CASSYAGTGGFEQYF

J: TRBJ2-1
V: TRBV7-2
size: few
D: TRBD2
DNA: TGTGCCAGCAGCTTTGGGCGGGAGGATGAGCAGTTCTTC
CDR3: CASSFGREDEQFF

J: TRBJ2-7
V: TRBV29-1
size: few
D: -
DNA: TGCAGCGTTGAAGCTGGATCAGGGTCCTACGAGCAGTACTTC
CDR3: CSVEAGSGSYEQYF

J: TRBJ2-7
V: TRBV6-5
size: few
D: TRBD1
DNA: TGTGCCAGCAGAACTCGGGACAGGGGATACGAGCAGTACTTC
CDR3: CASRTRDRGYEQYF

J: TRBJ1-1
V: TRBV5-1
size: few
D: TRBD1
DNA: TGCGCCAGCAGCGTATCAGGGGGCAACACTGAAGCTTTCTTT
CDR3: CASSVSGGNTEAFF

J: TRBJ1-6
V: TRBV5-1
size: few
D: -
DNA: TGCGCCAGCAGCTTGGCCGGGGATTCACCCCTCCACTTT
CDR3: CASSLAGDSPLHF

J: TRBJ2-1
V: TRBV3-1
size: few
D: TRBD1
DNA: TGTGCCAGCAGCCCCCGCGCGAACCGGGACAGGGGGGCAGGATCATTAAGGGATGAGCAGTTCTTC
CDR3: CASSPRANRDRGAGSLRDEQFF

J: TRBJ2-1
V: TRBV12-3/TRBV12-4
size: -
D: -
DNA: TGTGCCAGCAGTTTCTTCCCAAACAATGAGCAGTTCTTC
CDR3: CASSFFPNNEQFF

J: TRBJ1-5
V: TRBV29-1
size: few
D: -
DNA: TGCAGCGCGAAGACAGGTAGCAATCAGCCCCAGCATTTT
CDR3: CSAKTGSNQPQHF

J: TRBJ2-7
V: TRBV19
size: few
D: -
DNA: TGTGCCAGTAGTGCTATGACAGGATACTACGAGCAGTACTTC
CDR3: CASSAMTGYYEQYF

J: TRBJ2-2
V: TRBV20-1
size: -
D: -
DNA: TGCAGTGCTAGACCCAGGGACGGTTTTTCCGGGGAGCTGTTTTTT
CDR3: CSARPRDGFSGELFF

J: TRBJ1-1
V: TRBV5-1
size: few
D: -
DNA: TGCGCCAGCAGCTTGGGACGGGGGGTCCGAGGCACTGAAGCTTTCTTT
CDR3: CASSLGRGVRGTEAFF

J: TRBJ2-3
V: TRBV4-1
size: -
D: TRBD2
DNA: TGCGCCAGCAGCCAGACCGGACTAGCGGGGATGACAGATACGCAGTATTTT
CDR3: CASSQTGLAGMTDTQYF

J: TRBJ2-7
V: TRBV21-1
size: few
D: -
DNA: TGTGTCCTGGGTCCGTCCTACGAGCAGTACTTC
CDR3: CVLGPSYEQYF

J: TRBJ2-3
V: TRBV5-1
size: -
D: TRBD2
DNA: TGCGCCAGCAGCTACCTAGCGGGCGGCACAGATACGCAGTATTTT
CDR3: CASSYLAGGTDTQYF

J: TRBJ2-5
V: TRBV10-3
size: -
D: -
DNA: TGTGCCATCAGTGATGGGGGGCCTGAGACCCAGTACTTC
CDR3: CAISDGGPETQYF